This TCR beta chain emerged from a study of T-cell memory formation after mild COVID-19. Study information: Each donor largely had its own TCR clusters. Broader study findings: Later expanders leaned CD4+, whereas day 15 to 85 contracting clones were balanced CD4/CD8.

The length of the CDR3 is 14 residues. The ends were cut back, 2 bases at V and 2 bases at J, with 12 bases in the middle. Germline CDR1 and CDR2: DFQATT and SNEGSKA (reference sequence). Researchers used 5'RACE with constant-segment primers to make TCR alpha and TCR beta cDNA libraries that carry sample barcodes and UMIs. TCRdb recomputed calls from the 5' RACE reads with MiXCR, one row per CDR3 protein. Altogether around 340,000 distinct CDR3 sequences are present, under 15% being singletons, with the ten largest covering over 20%. A remark on this clonotype: Its target is unknown.

The chain has TRBV20-1 and TRBJ1-1, with TRBD1 as a possible D gene (6 bases). This clonotype originated in a man aged 18 to 29 who had mild COVID-19 (a few samples of this study predate the infection). Cell type and time point are not known. Sequenced: PBMCs or a T cell subset sorted from them (not recorded which). The CDR3 nucleotides are TGCAGTGCTAGACTGGGGGCGAGTAACACTGAAGCTTTCTTT. Its translation is CSARLGASNTEAFF.